Listed below are T cell receptor beta chains from one sample, sequenced in a study of CXCR3-negative and CXCR3-positive naive CD8 T cells. From its re-call of the 5' RACE reads, TCRdb lists each CDR3 protein once, without DNA. Its table lists around 80,000 distinct CDR3 sequences. The sequenced sample was naive CXCR3+ CD8+ T cells from blood. The receptors were gathered from a human donor in good health. Some clones in this sample may be carry-over from other donors' samples. Both conserved end residues are part of each CDR3.

V gene,J gene,CDR3 protein
TRBV5-1,TRBJ2-1,CASSPWSSGSSYNEQFF
TRBV7-9,TRBJ2-1,CASSLRERPVDDEQFF
TRBV4-3,TRBJ1-4,CASSQEDSGATNEKLFF
TRBV15,TRBJ2-1,CATSGDRGAYNEQFF
TRBV28,TRBJ2-7,CASSPRGKYEQYF
TRBV28,TRBJ2-1,CASSLGTLNEQFF
TRBV29-1,TRBJ2-3,CSVGSTDTQYF
TRBV29-1,TRBJ2-7,CSVDTGEPYYEQYF
TRBV20-1,TRBJ2-1,CSARLASSYNEQFF
TRBV5-1,TRBJ2-2,CASSPLPWTGELFF
TRBV28,TRBJ2-5,CASTPVGGSETQYF
TRBV28,TRBJ2-1,CASRSGSSYNEQFF
TRBV6-5,TRBJ2-2,CASSYSTGPGELFF
TRBV29-1,TRBJ1-1,CSVEGGSAEAFF
TRBV9,TRBJ2-1,CASSEWDSSGNEQFF
TRBV20-1,TRBJ2-3,CSARRGGDTQYF
TRBV29-1,TRBJ1-5,CSVDGRGTLKQPQHF
TRBV5-1,TRBJ2-1,CASSLVPVERNEQFF
TRBV6-6,TRBJ2-7,CASGDSLNYEQYF
TRBV11-1,TRBJ1-1,CASSLLATDTEAFF
TRBV28,TRBJ1-1,CASSPYREMNTEAFF
TRBV29-1,TRBJ2-2,CSVEGIYAGELFF
TRBV28,TRBJ1-6,CASSSPHRGTGSPLHF
TRBV19,TRBJ1-1,CASSLPGPTTEAFF
TRBV28,TRBJ2-7,CASSLAPHYEQYF
TRBV29-1,TRBJ1-2,CSVSGELNYGYTF
TRBV7-2,TRBJ2-1,CASSLPLESGHNEQFF
TRBV27,TRBJ1-2,CASSLRQNYGYTF
TRBV27,TRBJ2-7,CASSLTGQGEDEQYF
TRBV25-1,TRBJ2-2,CASWDGATGELFF
TRBV3-1,TRBJ2-7,CASSQQAGGPYEQYF
TRBV7-6,TRBJ2-5,CASSPGHTQYF